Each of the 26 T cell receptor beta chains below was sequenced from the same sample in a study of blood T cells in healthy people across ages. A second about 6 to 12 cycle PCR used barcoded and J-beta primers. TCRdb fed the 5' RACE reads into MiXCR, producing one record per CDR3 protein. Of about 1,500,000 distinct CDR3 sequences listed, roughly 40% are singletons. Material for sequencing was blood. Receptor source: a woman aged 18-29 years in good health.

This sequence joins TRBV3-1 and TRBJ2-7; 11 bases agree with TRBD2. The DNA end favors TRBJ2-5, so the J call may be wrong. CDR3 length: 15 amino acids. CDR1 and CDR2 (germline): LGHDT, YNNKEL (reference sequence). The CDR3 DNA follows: TGTGCCAGCAGCCAAGTACTAGCGGGGGAAGAGACCCAGTACTTC. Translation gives CASSQVLAGEETQYF.

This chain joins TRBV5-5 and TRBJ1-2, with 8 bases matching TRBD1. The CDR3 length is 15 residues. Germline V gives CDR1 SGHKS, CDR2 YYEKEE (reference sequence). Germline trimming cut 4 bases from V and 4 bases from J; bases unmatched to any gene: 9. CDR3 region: CASSPGDRSGYGYTF. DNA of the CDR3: TGTGCCAGCAGCCCTGGGGACAGGTCGGGCTATGGCTACACCTTC. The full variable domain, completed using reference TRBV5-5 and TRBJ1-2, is DAGVTQSPTHLIKTRGQQVTLRCSPISGHKSVSWYQQVLGQGPQFIFQYYEKEERGRGNFPDRFSARQFPNYSSELNVNALLLGDSALYLCASSPGDRSGYGYTFGSGTRLTVV.

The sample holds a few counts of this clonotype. The CDR3 region is CASSQAPSALGEQFF. Written as DNA, the CDR3 is TGTGCCAGCAGCCAAGCTCCTAGCGCCTTGGGTGAGCAGTTCTTC. The rearrangement uses TRBV3-1 and TRBJ2-1, with TRBD2 as a possible D gene (6 bases). Germline CDR1 reads LGHDT; CDR2 reads YNNKEL (reference sequence). V was shortened by 1 base and J by 9 bases, with 16 bases between the two germline ends. This CDR3 has 15 residues.

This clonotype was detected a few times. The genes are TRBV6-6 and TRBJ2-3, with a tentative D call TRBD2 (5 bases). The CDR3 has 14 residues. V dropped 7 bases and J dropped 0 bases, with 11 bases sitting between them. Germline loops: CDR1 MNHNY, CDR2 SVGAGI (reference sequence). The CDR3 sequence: CASTRTPSTDTQYF. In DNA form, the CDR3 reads TGTGCCAGCACTAGGACTCCGAGCACAGATACGCAGTATTTT.

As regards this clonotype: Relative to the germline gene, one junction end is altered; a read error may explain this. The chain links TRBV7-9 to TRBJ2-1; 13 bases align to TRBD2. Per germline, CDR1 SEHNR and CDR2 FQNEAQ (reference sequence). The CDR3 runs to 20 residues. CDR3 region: CVSSFVLTSGRLGSYNEQFF. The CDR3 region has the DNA TGTGTCAGCAGCTTCGTCCTGACTAGCGGGAGGCTCGGGTCCTACAATGAGCAGTTCTTC.

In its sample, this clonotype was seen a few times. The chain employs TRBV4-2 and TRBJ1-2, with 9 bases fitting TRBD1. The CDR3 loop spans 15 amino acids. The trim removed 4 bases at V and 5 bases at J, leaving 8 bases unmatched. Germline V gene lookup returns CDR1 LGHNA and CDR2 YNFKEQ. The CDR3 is CASSRGSGQGYGYTF. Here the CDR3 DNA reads TGTGCCAGCAGCCGAGGATCGGGACAGGGATATGGCTACACCTTC.

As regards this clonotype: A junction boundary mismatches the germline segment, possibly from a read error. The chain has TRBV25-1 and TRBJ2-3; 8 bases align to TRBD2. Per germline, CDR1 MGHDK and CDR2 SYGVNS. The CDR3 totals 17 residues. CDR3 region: CASSPNTGTRLTETQYF. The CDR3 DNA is TGTGCCAGCAGTCCGAACACCGGGACTAGGCTCACAGAGACGCAGTATTTT.

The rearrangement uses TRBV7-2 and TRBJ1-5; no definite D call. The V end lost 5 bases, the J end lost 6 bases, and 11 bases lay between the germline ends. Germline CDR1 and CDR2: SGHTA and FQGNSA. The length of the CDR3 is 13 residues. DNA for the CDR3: TGTGCCAGCAGCCTAATGAGGAGTCAGCCCCAGCATTTT. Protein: CASSLMRSQPQHF.

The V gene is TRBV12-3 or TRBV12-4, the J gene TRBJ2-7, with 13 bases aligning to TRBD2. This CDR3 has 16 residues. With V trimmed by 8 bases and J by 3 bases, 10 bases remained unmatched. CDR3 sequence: CASSEGWTSGSYEQYF. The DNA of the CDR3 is TGTGCCAGCTCGGAGGGCTGGACTAGCGGGAGCTACGAGCAGTACTTC.

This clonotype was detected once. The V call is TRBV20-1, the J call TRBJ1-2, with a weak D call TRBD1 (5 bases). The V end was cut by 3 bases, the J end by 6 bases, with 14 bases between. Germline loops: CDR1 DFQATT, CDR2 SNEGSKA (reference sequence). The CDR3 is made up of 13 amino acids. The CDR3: CSASRSGKDGYTF. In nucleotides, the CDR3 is TGCAGTGCTAGTCGGTCAGGGAAGGATGGCTACACCTTC.

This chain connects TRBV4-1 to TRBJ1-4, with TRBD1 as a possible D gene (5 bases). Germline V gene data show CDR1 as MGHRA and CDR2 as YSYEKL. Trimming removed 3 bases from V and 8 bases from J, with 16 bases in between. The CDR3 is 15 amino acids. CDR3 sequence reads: CASSHLTAGFEKLFF. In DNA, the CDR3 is TGCGCCAGCAGCCATCTGACAGCCGGTTTCGAAAAACTGTTTTTT.

This CDR3 reads CASQRESMAETQYF. CDR3 nucleotides: TGTGCCAGTCAACGGGAGTCGATGGCAGAGACCCAGTACTTC. This chain connects TRBV27 to TRBJ2-5; TRBD2 might be the D (6 bases). The CDR3 contains 14 residues. From germline, CDR1 is MNHEY and CDR2 SMNVEV (reference sequence). Trimming stripped 9 bases from V and 4 bases from J, with 18 bases between.

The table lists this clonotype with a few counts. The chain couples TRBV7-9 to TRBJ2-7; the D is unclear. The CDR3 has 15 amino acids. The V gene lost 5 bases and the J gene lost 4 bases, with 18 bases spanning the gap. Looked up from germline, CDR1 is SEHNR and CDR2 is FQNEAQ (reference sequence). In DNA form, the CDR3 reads TGTGCCAGCAGCCTCAACCCAGCGAGAATATACGAGCAGTACTTC. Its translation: CASSLNPARIYEQYF.

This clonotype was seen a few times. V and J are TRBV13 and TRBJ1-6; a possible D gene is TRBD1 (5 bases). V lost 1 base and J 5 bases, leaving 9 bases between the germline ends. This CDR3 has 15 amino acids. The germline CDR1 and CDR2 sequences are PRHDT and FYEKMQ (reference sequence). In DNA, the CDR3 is TGTGCCAGCAGCTTAGCGGGGGGGAATAATTCACCCCTCCACTTT. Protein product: CASSLAGGNNSPLHF.

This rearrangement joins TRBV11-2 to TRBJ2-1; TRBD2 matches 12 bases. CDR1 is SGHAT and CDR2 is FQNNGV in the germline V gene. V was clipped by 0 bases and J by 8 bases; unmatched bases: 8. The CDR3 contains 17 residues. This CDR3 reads CASSLEATSGRGYEQFF. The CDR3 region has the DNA TGTGCCAGCAGCTTAGAGGCGACTAGCGGGAGAGGCTATGAGCAGTTCTTC.

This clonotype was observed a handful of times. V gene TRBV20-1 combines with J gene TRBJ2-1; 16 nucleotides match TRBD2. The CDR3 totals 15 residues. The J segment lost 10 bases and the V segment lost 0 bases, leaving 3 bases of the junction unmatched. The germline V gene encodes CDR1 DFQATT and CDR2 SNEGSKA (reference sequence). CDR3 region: CSARDGTSGRGEQFF. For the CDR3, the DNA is TGCAGTGCTAGAGATGGGACTAGCGGGAGGGGAGAGCAGTTCTTC.

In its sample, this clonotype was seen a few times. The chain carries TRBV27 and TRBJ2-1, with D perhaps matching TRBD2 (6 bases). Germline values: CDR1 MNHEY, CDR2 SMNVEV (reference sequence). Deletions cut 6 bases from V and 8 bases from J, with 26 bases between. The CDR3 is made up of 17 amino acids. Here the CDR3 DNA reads TGTGCCAGCAGCCCCCTAATCCGGAGGGCCGTTAAAGATGAGCAGTTCTTC. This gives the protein CASSPLIRRAVKDEQFF.

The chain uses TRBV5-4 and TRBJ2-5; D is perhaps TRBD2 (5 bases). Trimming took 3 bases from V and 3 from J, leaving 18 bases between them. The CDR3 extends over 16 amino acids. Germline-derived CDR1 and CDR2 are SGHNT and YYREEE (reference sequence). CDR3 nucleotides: TGTGCCAGCAGCTCGGGCCCGGCAGGAGGTAAAGAGACCCAGTACTTC. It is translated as CASSSGPAGGKETQYF.

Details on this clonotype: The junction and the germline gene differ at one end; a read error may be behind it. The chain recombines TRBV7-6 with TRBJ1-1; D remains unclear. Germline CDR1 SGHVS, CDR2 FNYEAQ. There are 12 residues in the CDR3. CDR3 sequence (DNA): TGTGTCAGCAGCCCAGCAGGCACTGAAGCTTTCTTT. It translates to CVSSPAGTEAFF.

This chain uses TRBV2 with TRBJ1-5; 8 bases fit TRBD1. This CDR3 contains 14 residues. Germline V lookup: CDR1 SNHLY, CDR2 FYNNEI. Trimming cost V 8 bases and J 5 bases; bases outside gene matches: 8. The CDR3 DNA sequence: TGTGCCAGCGGAGGGGACAGGATTTATCAGCCCCAGCATTTT. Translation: CASGGDRIYQPQHF.

CDR3 in amino acids: CASSQGEGQGHYEQYF. Here the CDR3 DNA reads TGTGCCAGCAGCCAAGGGGAGGGACAGGGGCACTACGAGCAGTACTTC. The V gene is TRBV3-1, the J gene TRBJ2-7, with 10 bases that match TRBD1. Germline lookup yields CDR1 LGHDT and CDR2 YNNKEL (reference sequence). The junction had 6 bases not matched to a gene; V was cut back by 1 base and J by 3 bases. CDR3 length: 16 amino acids.

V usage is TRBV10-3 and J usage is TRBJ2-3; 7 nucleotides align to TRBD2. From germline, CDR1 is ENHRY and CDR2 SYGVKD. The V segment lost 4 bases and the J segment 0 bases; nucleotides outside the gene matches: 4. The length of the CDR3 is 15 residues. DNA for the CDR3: TGTGCCATCAGTGGGGGGACTACTAGCACAGATACGCAGTATTTT. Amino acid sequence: CAISGGTTSTDTQYF.

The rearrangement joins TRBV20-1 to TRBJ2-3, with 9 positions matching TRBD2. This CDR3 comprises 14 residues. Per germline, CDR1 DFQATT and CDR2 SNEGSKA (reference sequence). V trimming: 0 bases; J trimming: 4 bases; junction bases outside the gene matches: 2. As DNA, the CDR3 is TGCAGTGCTAGAGAACGCGGGGGGGCAGATACGCAGTATTTT. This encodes CSARERGGADTQYF.

For the CDR3, the DNA is TGTGCCACCAGCAGGGCACTCCAGGGGGCGGGCACTGAAGCTTTCTTT. Amino acids: CATSRALQGAGTEAFF. The chain carries TRBV15 and TRBJ1-1, with 8 bases identical to TRBD1. The germline V gene has CDR1 LNHNV and CDR2 YYDKDF (reference sequence). The junction had 10 bases not matched to a gene; V was cut back by 3 bases and J by 4 bases. This CDR3 contains 16 residues.

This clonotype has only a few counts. The CDR3 protein is CASSLARGGSDEQYF. CDR3 coding DNA: TGTGCCAGCAGCTTAGCGCGGGGTGGGAGCGACGAGCAGTACTTC. This chain connects TRBV7-2 to TRBJ2-4; perhaps TRBD2 as D (6 bases). The J call is uncertain, as TRBJ2-7 better fits the DNA end. The CDR3 has 15 amino acids. The germline gives CDR1 SGHTA, CDR2 FQGNSA.

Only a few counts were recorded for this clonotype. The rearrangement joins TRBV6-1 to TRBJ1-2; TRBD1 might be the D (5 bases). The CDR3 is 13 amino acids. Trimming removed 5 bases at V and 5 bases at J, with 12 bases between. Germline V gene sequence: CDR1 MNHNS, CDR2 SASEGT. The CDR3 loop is CASSSRGGYGYTF. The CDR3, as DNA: TGTGCCAGCAGTTCGAGGGGTGGATATGGCTACACCTTC.